This passage covers 26 T cell receptor beta chains from one sample sequenced in a study of blood T cells in healthy people across ages. Combining a sample-barcoded 5' primer with a J-beta primer mix, a second PCR ran for roughly 6 to 11 cycles. Each CDR3 protein gets one entry after TCRdb re-called the 5' RACE reads with MiXCR. The table has approximately 900,000 distinct CDR3 sequences, approximately 49% seen once. Sequencing used blood. The receptors stem from a man younger than 45 in good health.

J is TRBJ2-5 and V is TRBV20-1, with D tentatively TRBD1 (7 bases). This CDR3 has 17 amino acids. Germline CDR1 DFQATT, CDR2 SNEGSKA (reference sequence). Trimming cost V 0 bases and J 2 bases, with 19 bases left between them. The DNA for the CDR3 is TGCAGTGCTAGAGATCGGGGGACAGCCTATGAGCAAGAGACCCAGTACTTC. Translating it yields CSARDRGTAYEQETQYF.

This chain links TRBV7-2 with TRBJ2-5; 7 nucleotides line up with TRBD2. The germline V gene has CDR1 SGHTA and CDR2 FQGNSA. The J segment lost 3 bases and the V segment lost 3 bases, leaving 7 bases of the junction unmatched. The CDR3 length is 15 residues. CDR3 loop: CASSLASLAEETQYF. The CDR3, as DNA: TGTGCCAGCAGCTTGGCGTCCCTAGCGGAAGAGACCCAGTACTTC.

This clonotype showed up just a few times. A much larger clone lies a single base off, so this may be a read error. This chain connects TRBV4-1 to TRBJ2-7, with 9 bases fitting TRBD1. Germline assignment: CDR1 MGHRA and CDR2 YSYEKL. The junction had 3 bases not matched to a gene; V was cut back by 1 base and J by 2 bases. The length of the CDR3 is 15 residues. The CDR3 loop is CASSQGQGGTYEQYF. CDR3 coding DNA: TGCGCCAGCAGCCAAGGACAGGGGGGAACCTACGAGCAGTACTTC.

This rearrangement joins TRBV20-1 to TRBJ1-4; D is unclear. The ends were cut back, 3 bases at V and 3 bases at J, with 11 bases in the middle. This CDR3 is built from 14 residues. CDR1 DFQATT and CDR2 SNEGSKA come from the germline V gene (reference sequence). CDR3 sequence (DNA): TGCAGTGCTAGGAAGGGTTGGGCTAATGAAAAACTGTTTTTT. It encodes CSARKGWANEKLFF.

Only a few counts were recorded for this clonotype. The chain couples TRBV7-9 to TRBJ1-2, with D maybe TRBD1 (6 bases). The germline V gene has CDR1 SEHNR and CDR2 FQNEAQ (reference sequence). CDR3 length: 14 residues. V shed 2 bases and J shed 6 bases, with 13 bases lying between them. CDR3 sequence: CASSLRAGVDGYTF. As DNA, the CDR3 is TGTGCCAGCAGCTTACGGGCAGGGGTCGATGGCTACACCTTC.

The chain combines TRBV9 with TRBJ2-5; TRBD1 matches 11 bases. The CDR3 consists of 15 residues. With 8 bases clipped from V and 6 bases from J, the junction kept 12 bases outside the gene matches. Germline V gene data show CDR1 as SGDLS and CDR2 as YYNGEE. CDR3 loop: CARDSGTGGGKTQYF. CDR3 coding DNA: TGTGCCAGAGATTCCGGGACAGGGGGTGGGAAGACCCAGTACTTC.

The genes are TRBV27 and TRBJ2-7; D unclear. V lost 4 bases and J lost 3, with 7 bases in between. The CDR3 is 12 residues long. Per germline, CDR1 MNHEY and CDR2 SMNVEV (reference sequence). The DNA for the CDR3 is TGTGCCAGCAGTTCATATGACTACGAGCAGTACTTC. Translation: CASSSYDYEQYF.

At least ten counts were recorded for this clonotype. V and J are TRBV6-6 and TRBJ1-2; TRBD1 agrees at 11 bases. The CDR3 runs to 15 residues. Germline assignment: CDR1 MNHNY and CDR2 SVGAGI (reference sequence). Losses at the gene ends were 6 bases for V and 0 bases for J; bases not matched to a gene: 3. CDR3 sequence (DNA): TGTGCCAGCAGCCCGGACAGGGGGCCTAACTATGGCTACACCTTC. It encodes CASSPDRGPNYGYTF.

The rearrangement links TRBV6-6 to TRBJ1-1; the D gene is possibly TRBD1 (6 bases). CDR3 size: 14 residues. The V end lost 4 bases, the J end lost 5 bases, and 14 bases lay between the germline ends. Germline V gene sequence: CDR1 MNHNY, CDR2 SVGAGI (reference sequence). The CDR3 DNA reads TGTGCCAGCAGTTTTGGGGGGCGGGAAACTGAAGCTTTCTTT. Translation: CASSFGGRETEAFF.

This clonotype was seen more than once but under ten times. This sequence joins TRBV28 and TRBJ2-7, with TRBD2 identical over 7 bases. The CDR3 length is 14 residues. Germline trimming cut 3 bases from V and 5 bases from J; bases unmatched to any gene: 7. The germline V gene encodes CDR1 MDHEN and CDR2 SYDVKM. The CDR3 protein is CASSFGGSGDEQYF. In DNA form, the CDR3 reads TGTGCCAGCAGTTTCGGGGGGAGCGGGGACGAGCAGTACTTC.

The chain couples TRBV4-2 to TRBJ1-1, with 7 bases fitting TRBD1. The CDR3 contains 15 residues. After removal of 4 bases from V and 0 bases from J, the junction contained 5 bases not matched to a gene. The germline CDR1 and CDR2 sequences are LGHNA and YNFKEQ. Here the CDR3 DNA reads TGTGCCAGCAGCCGCTCAGGACAGGTGAACACTGAAGCTTTCTTT. Amino acids: CASSRSGQVNTEAFF.

The chain's CDR3 is CASNPRGGEQYF. CDR3 nucleotides: TGTGCCAGCAACCCACGGGGCGGTGAGCAGTACTTC. The chain has TRBV7-2 and TRBJ2-7, with D perhaps assigned TRBD1 or TRBD2 (5 bases each). Germline CDR1 reads SGHTA; CDR2 reads FQGNSA. The CDR3 spans 12 residues. The ends were cut back, 7 bases at V and 7 bases at J, with 14 bases in the middle.

V gene TRBV28 combines with J gene TRBJ2-3; TRBD1 or TRBD2 may be the D gene (5 bases each). Germline assignment: CDR1 MDHEN and CDR2 SYDVKM. V lost 3 bases, J lost 0 bases, and 10 bases lay in between. This CDR3 is 15 amino acids long. In DNA, the CDR3 is TGTGCCAGCAGTTTTCGGGACGGGAGCACAGATACGCAGTATTTT. Its protein is CASSFRDGSTDTQYF.

V gene TRBV3-1 combines with J gene TRBJ1-3; D may be TRBD1 (5 bases). In germline, CDR1 is LGHDT, CDR2 YNNKEL (reference sequence). This CDR3 has 15 amino acids. Between the trimmed V and J ends, which lost 0 bases and 5 bases, there was a span of 11 bases. CDR3 loop: CASSQDPGPRNTIYF. In DNA, the CDR3 is TGTGCCAGCAGCCAAGATCCGGGACCGCGAAACACCATATATTTT.

The J gene is TRBJ2-7, the V gene TRBV11-1; D remains unclear. V lost 5 bases to trimming and J lost 1 base, with 15 bases between them. Germline-derived CDR1 and CDR2 are SGHAT and FQDESV (reference sequence). This CDR3 spans 15 amino acids. CDR3 in DNA: TGTGCCAGCAGCCACCCCGAGTTGGGTTCCTACGAGCAGTACTTC. Translating gives CASSHPELGSYEQYF.

On this clonotype itself: The junction shows a germline mismatch at one end, possibly a read error. The chain has TRBV4-1 and TRBJ2-7; the D gene is possibly TRBD1 (5 bases). The germline gives CDR1 MGHRA, CDR2 YSYEKL. The CDR3 runs 14 residues. The DNA for the CDR3 is TGCACCAGCAGCCATCAGACAGCTACCTACGAGCAGTACTTC. Amino acid sequence: CTSSHQTATYEQYF.

This clonotype was seen only a few times. Compared with germline, one end of the junction differs, possibly owing to a read error. V usage is TRBV12-3 or TRBV12-4 and J usage is TRBJ2-1; 14 bases are a match to TRBD2. This CDR3 has 17 amino acids. In DNA form, the CDR3 reads TGTGCCAGCAGCTTAGGGACTAGCGGGGGCCTATACAATGAGCAGTTCTTC. It yields the protein CASSLGTSGGLYNEQFF.

This clonotype was found many times. The chain links TRBV4-1 to TRBJ2-7; 7 nucleotides agree with TRBD2. From germline, CDR1 is MGHRA and CDR2 YSYEKL. V lost 4 bases to trimming and J lost 6 bases; unmatched junction nucleotides: 6. The CDR3 runs 13 residues. The CDR3 coding sequence is TGCGCCAGCAGCCCTTTAACTAGCGCCGAGCAGTACTTC. This translates into CASSPLTSAEQYF.

V usage is TRBV4-3 and J usage is TRBJ1-2; D might be TRBD1 (6 bases). The V gene lost 4 bases and the J gene lost 3 bases, with 15 bases spanning the gap. The CDR3 consists of 15 residues. Germline V gene lookup returns CDR1 LGHNA and CDR2 YSLEER. This CDR3 reads CASSPRGGKDYGYTF. The DNA for the CDR3 is TGCGCCAGCAGCCCCCGGGGGGGCAAAGACTATGGCTACACCTTC.

The chain links TRBV10-3 to TRBJ2-1; 11 bases are shared with TRBD2. CDR3 length: 18 residues. With 6 bases clipped from V and 5 bases from J, the junction kept 15 bases outside the gene matches. CDR1 ENHRY and CDR2 SYGVKD come from the germline V gene. DNA of the CDR3: TGTGCCATCAGCGGAGGTAGCGGGGGGGCCATGAGCGACAATGAGCAGTTCTTC. Protein sequence: CAISGGSGGAMSDNEQFF.

Note on this clonotype: One end of the junction varies from germline; a read error may be responsible. The rearrangement joins TRBV24-1 to TRBJ1-5, with D maybe TRBD1 (5 bases). Germline V gene sequence: CDR1 KGHDR, CDR2 SFDVKD. The CDR3 totals 16 residues. The CDR3 coding sequence is TGTGCCACCAGTGATTTGCGGGGGGATGTCAATCACCCCCAGCATTTT. Protein product: CATSDLRGDVNHPQHF.

As regards this clonotype: Germline is not matched at one junction end, which may reflect a read error. The chain joins TRBV30 to TRBJ1-2; no firm D call. This CDR3 region has 12 residues. Germline CDR1 is GTSNPN and CDR2 is SVGIG (reference sequence). CDR3 protein: CSWTGATYGYTF. The CDR3 DNA sequence: TGTTCCTGGACTGGAGCCACCTATGGCTACACCTTC.

The chain couples TRBV28 to TRBJ1-5, with no clear D. This CDR3 region has 14 residues. The V and J ends lost 7 bases and 2 bases respectively, with 12 bases between them. Per the germline V gene, CDR1 is MDHEN and CDR2 is SYDVKM. CDR3 amino acids: CASTMDGRNQPQHF. In nucleotides, the CDR3 is TGTGCCAGCACCATGGACGGACGCAATCAGCCCCAGCATTTT.

The rearrangement links TRBV29-1 to TRBJ2-5; no definite D call. The germline CDR1 and CDR2 sequences are SQVTM and ANQGSEA. This CDR3 region has 12 residues. V lost 4 bases to trimming and J lost 4 bases, with 10 bases between them. CDR3: CSVVRAVETQYF. DNA of the CDR3: TGCAGCGTTGTACGGGCGGTAGAGACCCAGTACTTC.

This clonotype was detected once. The V gene is TRBV20-1, the J gene TRBJ2-3, with 7 positions matching TRBD2. V lost 5 bases and J lost 1; bases outside the gene matches: 9. Germline V gives CDR1 DFQATT, CDR2 SNEGSKA (reference sequence). The CDR3 extends over 15 amino acids. CDR3: CSAGLYGGGTDTQYF. Here the CDR3 DNA reads TGCAGTGCTGGCCTCTATGGGGGGGGCACAGATACGCAGTATTTT.

This clonotype was found a few times. The V and J genes are TRBV24-1 and TRBJ2-1, with TRBD2 identical over 11 bases. Losses at the gene ends were 7 bases for V and 5 bases for J; bases not matched to a gene: 3. Germline V lookup: CDR1 KGHDR, CDR2 SFDVKD. The CDR3 is made up of 14 amino acids. The CDR3: CATRLAGDNNEQFF. The CDR3 DNA follows: TGTGCCACCAGACTAGCGGGGGATAACAATGAGCAGTTCTTC.